This T cell receptor beta chain was captured by sequencing in a study of regulatory T cells in long-lasting Graves disease. Arm-PCR of CDR3 regions and iRepertoire HTBI primers were the basis on which TCR beta libraries were built. TCRdb recomputed calls from the multiplex PCR reads with MiXCR, one row per CDR3 protein. In the table there are hundreds of thousands of distinct CDR3 sequences, approximately 15% of which are singletons. The time point is: newly diagnosed GD, antithyroid drugs for less than 3 months. Isolated PBMC RNA provided the starting material for the TCR library. The CDR3 contains 14 residues. The junction had 8 bases not matched to a gene; V was cut back by 6 bases and J by 5 bases. This clonotype has at least ten counts. These data are also associated with another study on T cells in Graves' hyperthyroidism and ophthalmopathy.

The TCR comes from a man aged 25 to 40 with Graves disease. The starting material was peripheral blood mononuclear cells (PBMCs), obtained at new diagnosis, from a patient treated with antithyroid drugs. This chain joins TRBV12-3 or TRBV12-4 and TRBJ2-7; TRBD2 matches at 9 bases. The DNA for the CDR3 is TGTGCCAGCAGCCTTAGCGGGAGTGTGCACGAGCAGTACTTC. Translating gives CASSLSGSVHEQYF.